The entry below gives a single T cell receptor beta chain sequence along with its context. Its antigen is undetermined. The junction had 2 bases not matched to a gene; V was cut back by 2 bases and J by 7 bases. The germline V gene encodes CDR1 MGHRA and CDR2 YSYEKL. The CDR3 sequence is 13 residues long. The sample is drawn from a study of T cell repertoires in cytomegalovirus infection. TCRdb re-analysed the reads in MiXCR, keeping a single row per CDR3 protein. The sample contains about 900,000 distinct CDR3 sequences, approximately 31% of which appear only once. Study results and limitations: The study identified carriers of CMV plus the relevant HLA from cumulative public TCR beta family frequency.

The chain carries TRBV4-1 and TRBJ2-1, with 7 positions matching TRBD2. This sequence was found in a human donor in good health (CMV status not recorded). Some clones in this sample may be carry-over from other donors' samples. Sequencing used cultured CD8+ T cells from PBMCs, obtained from culture after CMV antigen stimulation. The CDR3 DNA sequence: TGCGCCAGCAGCCAATACGGGAGGAATGAGCAGTTCTTC. This gives the protein CASSQYGRNEQFF.